This T cell receptor (beta chain) is from a study of HIV-infected patients and healthy controls (dated by TCRdb to the mid-2010s). The study in broad terms: The question the study tested was whether immune perturbation and reconstitution could be captured by deep TCR repertoire sequencing of small blood samples from HIV patients. Study-level results and caveats: Compared with controls, HIV-infected patients showed significantly different mean usage of eight alpha and eight beta V genes. MAIT cell alpha-chain CDR3s were found at high frequency in healthy controls but were severely depleted in HIV+ repertoires. Healthy controls shared more CDR3s between individuals than HIV+ patients, by Jaccard index and by count of highly shared sequences. Healthy control repertoires showed roughly threefold more distinct CDR3s and higher Shannon diversity than untreated HIV+ repertoires. The study cohorts differed slightly in age and sex profile, but those differences did not account for the observed differences in diversity. Alpha-beta chain pairing was not determined in the samples. Processing included only sixteen HIV-infected individuals, and this was regarded by the authors as a major limit on how widely the findings apply. HIV-associated CDR3s exhibited a significant reduction in frequency during therapy, whereas CMV-associated CDR3s exhibited no significant change, although the majority increased in frequency. HIV-infected repertoires had significantly higher mean Gini indices than controls, possibly reflecting oligoclonality. In the study, no determination of donor HLA types was made. Differing numbers of distinct sequences in patients and controls hindered comparison, and size-matching assigned excessive weight to rare events in the HIV-infected data. In size-matched repertoire data, the apparent post-therapy recovery of the Gini index in HIV-infected patients was not replicated. The use of whole blood limited sequencing depth and precluded separation of the dynamics of distinct T-cell subpopulations.

Whole blood was used without cell fractionation, so all unsorted peripheral T cells were reflected in the repertoire. As controls, ten to eleven uninfected healthy donors were sampled, and four of those donors gave samples twice, roughly 3 months apart. For RNA extraction, an approximately 2.5 ml sample of peripheral blood was drawn into Tempus tubes. Residual genomic DNA was removed with the TURBO-DNase kit and globin mRNA was depleted with GLOBINclear. In its sample, this clonotype comes out as medium-sized (0.01 to 0.1%). Its antigen is still unknown. There are no base qualities to consult, and no much larger clone falls within one base. The CDR3 measures 13 amino acids from cysteine to phenylalanine. Of all the DNA, just the CDR3 is kept, 39 bases in frame from base 1. A distance of 7 bases separates the germline ends of V and J, which lose 2 bases and 8 bases respectively. CDR1 KGHSH and CDR2 LQKENI were looked up in the germline V gene.

500 to 550 ng RNA was reverse transcribed with SuperScript III using primers against the alpha and beta constant regions. Separate libraries for the alpha and beta chains were generated through chain-specific third strand synthesis that incorporated multiplexing indices. In the protocol, all rearrangements within a chain were amplified with a single primer pair so that primer bias was avoided, and molecular barcodes were added to each cDNA molecule. Purified cDNA was joined by T4 RNA Ligase 1 to a 5' RACE adapter carrying a random hexamer and the SP2 sequencing primer site. With slow temperature ramps used to favor optimal annealing, second strand synthesis was primed from the SP2 site with Phusion polymerase. Two random hexamer sequences, both added before amplification and joined together, made up the 12-nucleotide barcode of each molecule. A brief initial PCR introduced P5 and P7 adapter elements together with a second index, and a roughly 25-cycle amplification PCR using P5s and P7 primers was subsequently performed. The libraries went through 27 PCR cycles in total, were quantified on a Qubit, were sized on a Bioanalyzer, and were diluted to around 3.7 nM. The normalized libraries were sequenced on an Illumina MiSeq using 2 x 250 paired-end kits. Reverse transcription reactions underwent purification over MinElute columns, with elution into roughly 9.8 ul Tris-Cl. The adapter ligations were run for 20 to 25 hours at 16 degrees C, and AMPure XP beads at a 1:1 ratio were afterwards used to clean them. From the authors' description of their analysis: Demultiplexed FASTQ files were processed with a modified Decombinator by which V, J, insert and barcode information was output. Sequences that shared a barcode but differed from the dominant sequence were discarded as errors, and original cDNA molecules were estimated by counting barcodes clustered at Levenshtein distance 3. For downstream analyses, the R packages ineq, vegan, igraph and RCytoscape were used, along with IMGT nomenclature and CDR3 definitions. To avoid skew from clonal expansion, each TCR was counted once, and V gene usage was computed over distinct sequences. Within a donor, similarity networks joined unique CDR3 amino acid sequences in every case where two of them were separated by a single Levenshtein edit. Published HIV-specific CDR3s (around 90 alpha, 550 to 800 beta) and CMV-specific CDR3s (more than 12 alpha, over 250 beta) were compiled and searched for in the repertoires. Lower sequence numbers were not the cause of the decreased diversity in patients, as random subsampling to size-matched repertoires showed. The public reads were quality trimmed at Q25 with fastp and then assembled into clones with MiXCR by TCRdb, keeping productive beta chains. Duplicate CDR3 protein sequences are folded into a single record with the most common DNA and genes. These V and J calls rely on TCRdb rather than the paper's analysis. This sample gives over 8,000 distinct CDR3 sequences in total; 7.5% to 9% of them show up just once. 3.5% of the sample is taken by the ten largest.

The material sequenced was blood. The sequence links TRBV18 to TRBJ1-6; no confident D gene assignment can be made. The sequence derives from an adult in good health. The CDR3 has the sequence CASSPDMDSPLHF. The DNA reads TGTGCCAGCTCACCAGATATGGATTCACCCCTCCACTTT.